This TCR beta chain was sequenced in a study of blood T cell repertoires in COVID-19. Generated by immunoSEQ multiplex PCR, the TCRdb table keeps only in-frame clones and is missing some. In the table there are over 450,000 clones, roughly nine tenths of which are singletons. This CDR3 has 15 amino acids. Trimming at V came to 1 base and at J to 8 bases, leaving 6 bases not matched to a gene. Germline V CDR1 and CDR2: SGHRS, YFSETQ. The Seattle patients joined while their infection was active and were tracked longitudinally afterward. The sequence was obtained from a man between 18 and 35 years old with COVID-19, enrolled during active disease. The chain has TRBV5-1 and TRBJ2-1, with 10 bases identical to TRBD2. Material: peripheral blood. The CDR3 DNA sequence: TGCGCCAGCAGCTTGAGCGGGAGGGAGTTAGATGAGCAGTTCTTC. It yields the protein CASSLSGRELDEQFF.